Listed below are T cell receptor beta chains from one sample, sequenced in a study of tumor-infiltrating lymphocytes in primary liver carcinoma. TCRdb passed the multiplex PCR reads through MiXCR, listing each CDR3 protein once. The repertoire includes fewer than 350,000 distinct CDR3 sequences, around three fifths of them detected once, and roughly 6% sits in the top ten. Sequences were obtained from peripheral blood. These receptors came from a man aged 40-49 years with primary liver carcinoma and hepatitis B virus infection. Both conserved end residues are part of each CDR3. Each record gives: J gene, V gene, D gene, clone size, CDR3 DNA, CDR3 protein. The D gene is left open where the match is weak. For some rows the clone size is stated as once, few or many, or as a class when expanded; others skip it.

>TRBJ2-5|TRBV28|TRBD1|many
TGTGCCAGCAGTCCCGGACAGGGGGAGAGAGAGACCCAGTACTTC
CASSPGQGERETQYF
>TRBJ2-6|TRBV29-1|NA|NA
TGCAGCGTGAAGAATTGGGTGGACAGTCCCTCCGGGGCCAACGTCCTGACTTTC
CSVKNWVDSPSGANVLTF
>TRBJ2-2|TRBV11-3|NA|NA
TGTGCCATCAGTTTCACAGGGAGCACCTGGGAGCTGTTCTTT
CAISFTGSTWELFF
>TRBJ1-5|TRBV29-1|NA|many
TGCAGCGTTCTCGAGGGGGGTTTGGGGCCCCAGCATTTT
CSVLEGGLGPQHF
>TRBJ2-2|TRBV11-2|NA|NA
TGTTCCAGCAGCCCACATGGACAACCTTTGAACACCGGGGAGCTGTTTTTT
CSSSPHGQPLNTGELFF
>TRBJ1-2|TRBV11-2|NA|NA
TGTGCCAGCAGTTATCCCGGGACGCCGAACTATGACTACACCTTC
CASSYPGTPNYDYTF
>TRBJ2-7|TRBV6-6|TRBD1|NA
TGTGCCAGCAACCCTCGGGACAGATCCTATGAGCAGTACTTC
CASNPRDRSYEQYF
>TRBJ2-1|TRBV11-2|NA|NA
TGTGCCAGTAGCTTTAGGTGGGGGGCCCTCAATGAGCAGTTCTTC
CASSFRWGALNEQFF
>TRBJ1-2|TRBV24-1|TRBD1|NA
TGTGCCACCAGTGGTGCGGTACAGGGGGCGAGAGGCTACACCTTC
CATSGAVQGARGYTF
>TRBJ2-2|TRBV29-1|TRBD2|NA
TGTAGCGTCAAGGGCGTGGGACTAGCGGCGATGAGGGAGCTGTTTTTT
CSVKGVGLAAMRELFF
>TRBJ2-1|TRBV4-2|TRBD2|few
TGTGCCAGCAGCCAAGATGCCAGTAGCGGGGCATACAATGAGCAGTTCTTC
CASSQDASSGAYNEQFF
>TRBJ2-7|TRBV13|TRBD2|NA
TGTGCCAGCAGTGTGACTAGCGGGAGTGAGCAGTACTTC
CASSVTSGSEQYF
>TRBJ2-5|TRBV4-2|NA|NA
TGTGCCAGCAGCCAAGCGGCGGGACCCCAAGATACCCAGTACTTC
CASSQAAGPQDTQYF
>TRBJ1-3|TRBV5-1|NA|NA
TGCGCCAGCAGCTTGCAGGGCCCAAACTCTGGAAACACCACATATTTT
CASSLQGPNSGNTTYF
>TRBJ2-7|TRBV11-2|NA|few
TGTGCCAGCAGCCTAGGGTTTCACTACGAGCAGTACTTC
CASSLGFHYEQYF
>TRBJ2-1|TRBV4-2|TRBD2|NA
TGTGCCAGCAGCCAACTGAGCGGGAGGGCCGTCTACAGTAAGCAGTTCTTC
CASSQLSGRAVYSKQFF
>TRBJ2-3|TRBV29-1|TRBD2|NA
TGCGGCTCCGGAGCGGGAGACGTTTCAGATACGCAGTATTTT
CGSGAGDVSDTQYF
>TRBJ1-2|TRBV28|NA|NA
TGTGCCAGCAGCGACTGGACCTATGGCTACACCTTC
CASSDWTYGYTF
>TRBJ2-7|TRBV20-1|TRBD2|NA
TGCAGTGCTATTAGCGGGAGGGCCTCCTACGAGCAGTACTTC
CSAISGRASYEQYF
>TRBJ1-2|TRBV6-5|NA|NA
TGTCCCAGCAGTTACCAGAGACAGGCGAACTATGGCTACACCTTC
CPSSYQRQANYGYTF
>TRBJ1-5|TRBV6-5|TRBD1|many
TGTGCCAGCAGTCCCCGGGACAGTGATCAGCCCCAGCATTTT
CASSPRDSDQPQHF
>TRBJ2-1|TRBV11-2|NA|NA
TGTGCCAGCAGCACGCAAAACAGAGGTGAGCAGTTCTTT
CASSTQNRGEQFF
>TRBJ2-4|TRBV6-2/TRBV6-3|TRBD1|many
TGTGCCAGCAGTTCCTCGGACTTACAGGGGAACATTCAGTACTTC
CASSSSDLQGNIQYF
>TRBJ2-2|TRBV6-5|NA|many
TGTGCCAGCCTTCGGGGGGCGCCGAACACCGGGGAGCTGTTTTTT
CASLRGAPNTGELFF
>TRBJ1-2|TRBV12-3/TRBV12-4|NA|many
TGTGCCAGCAGTTTAAAGGCACAGGGCGGGGGCTACACCTTC
CASSLKAQGGGYTF
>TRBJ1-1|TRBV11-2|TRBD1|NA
TGTGTCAGCAGCTGGGGGGACAGGGGTGTGACAGAAGCTTTCTTT
CVSSWGDRGVTEAFF
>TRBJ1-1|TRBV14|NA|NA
TGTGCCAGAAGCCAGATACCGGGACTGAAGACTGAAGCTTTCTTT
CARSQIPGLKTEAFF
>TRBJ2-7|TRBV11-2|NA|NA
TGTGCCAGCAGCTTGCGCGGAGACTCCTACGATCAGTACTTC
CASSLRGDSYDQYF
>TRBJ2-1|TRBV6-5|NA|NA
TGTGCCAGTAGAGTAGGGACACGTTACAATGAGCAGTTCTTC
CASRVGTRYNEQFF
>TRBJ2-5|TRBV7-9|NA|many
TGTGCCAGCAGCCCCCCGGGGGAGACCCAGTACTTC
CASSPPGETQYF
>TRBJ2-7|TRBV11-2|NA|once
TGTGCCAGCAGCGTTGGGACGGCCTCCAGATCCTACGAGCAGTACTTC
CASSVGTASRSYEQYF
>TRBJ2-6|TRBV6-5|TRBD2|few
TGTGCCAGCAGTTACTCGACGCGGGGGGCCAGCGTCCTGACTTTC
CASSYSTRGASVLTF
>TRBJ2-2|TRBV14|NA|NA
TGTGTCAGCAGCCAAGATCAGAGAAGGTCCACCGGGGAGCTGTTTTTT
CVSSQDQRRSTGELFF
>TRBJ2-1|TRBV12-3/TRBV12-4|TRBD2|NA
TGTGCCAGCAGTTTTTTAGCGGGCGCGATACACTCCTACAATCAGCAGTTCTTC
CASSFLAGAIHSYNQQFF
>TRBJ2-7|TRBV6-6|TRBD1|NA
TGTGCCAGCAGTTTCACCGAGACAGGGGGTACTACCTACGAGCAGTACTTC
CASSFTETGGTTYEQYF
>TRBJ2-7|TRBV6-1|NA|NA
TGTGCCAGCACTAGGGAAACTTACGAGCAGTACTTC
CASTRETYEQYF
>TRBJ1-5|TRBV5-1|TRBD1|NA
TGCGCCAGCAGCCCAGGGACAGGCCGGCAGTCCCAGCATTTT
CASSPGTGRQSQHF
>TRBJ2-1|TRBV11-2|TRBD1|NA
TGTGTCAGCTGCCCCAACGGGGGGACAGGGCCGAATGAGCAGTTCTTC
CVSCPNGGTGPNEQFF
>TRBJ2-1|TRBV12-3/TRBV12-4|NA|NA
TGTGCCAGAAGTTTAGGTAGGGTGTTCGGTTCTTACAATGAGAAGTTCTTC
CARSLGRVFGSYNEKFF
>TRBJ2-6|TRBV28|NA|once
TGTGCCAGCAGTCGCTACCCCTCTGGGGCCAACGTCCTGACTTTC
CASSRYPSGANVLTF
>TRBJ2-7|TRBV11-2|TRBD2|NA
TGTGCCAGCAGCCGAGGAACTAGCGGAAACTACGAGCAGTGCTTC
CASSRGTSGNYEQCF
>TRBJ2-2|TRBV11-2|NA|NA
TGTGCCAGCAGCCCCCGGGCAGGGAGTTACACCGGGGAGCGGTCTTTT
CASSPRAGSYTGERSF
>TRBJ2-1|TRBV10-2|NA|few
TGCGCCAGCAGTGATCGGGAAACCCCTAATGAGCAGTTCTTC
CASSDRETPNEQFF
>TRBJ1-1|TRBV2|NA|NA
TGTGCCAGCACACAACAGGGACTTGGGGCCGGGAGCACTGAAGCTTTCTTT
CASTQQGLGAGSTEAFF
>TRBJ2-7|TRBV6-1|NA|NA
TGTGCCAGCAGGGAGACCGGGAGAGCCGACGAGCAGTACTTC
CASRETGRADEQYF
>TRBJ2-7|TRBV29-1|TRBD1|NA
TGCAGCTATCCCCAGGGGGCGCATTCCTACGAGCAGTACTTC
CSYPQGAHSYEQYF
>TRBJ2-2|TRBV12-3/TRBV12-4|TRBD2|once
TGTGTCACCAGAACCGGACTAGCGGACACCGGGGAGCTGTTTTTT
CVTRTGLADTGELFF
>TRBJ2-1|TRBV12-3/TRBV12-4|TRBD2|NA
TGTACCAGCACTGGGACTAGCGGGCAGTCCTACAATGAGCAGTTCTTC
CTSTGTSGQSYNEQFF
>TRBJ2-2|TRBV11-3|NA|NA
TGTGCCAGCATCTTAATCTGGACCACGAACACCGGGGAGCTGTTTTTT
CASILIWTTNTGELFF
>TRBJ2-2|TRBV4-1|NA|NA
TGCGCCAGCGACGATCTGGTTAGGGGGTTAACCTGGGAGCTGTTTTTT
CASDDLVRGLTWELFF
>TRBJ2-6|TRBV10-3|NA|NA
TGTGCCATTAGTGAGACCTACCGACGGACCCTCTCTGGGGTCAACGTCCTGACTTTC
CAISETYRRTLSGVNVLTF